Shown below are 12 T cell receptor beta chains from a single sample sequenced in a study of cytomegalovirus exposure and HLA in healthy donors. A multiplex PCR was run with 60 Vbeta primers and 13 Jbeta primers. Measured with immunoSEQ multiplex PCR; TCRdb has only the in-frame clones, and not every one. The sample has hundreds of thousands of clones, over 65% seen once. Source material: PBMCs. These receptors were obtained from a woman in her fifties or sixties in good health and CMV-seropositive.

This clone was found a few times. The chain has TRBV5-1 and TRBJ2-7, with D possibly matching TRBD1 (6 bases). The CDR3 runs to 12 residues. Germline CDR1 and CDR2: SGHRS and YFSETQ. V shed 4 bases and J shed 6 bases, with 11 bases lying between them. CDR3 residues: CASSKNRVEQYF. DNA of the CDR3: TGCGCCAGCAGCAAAAACAGGGTCGAGCAGTACTTC.

The chain uses TRBV7-9 and TRBJ1-2; D gene uncertain. The V gene lost 5 bases and the J gene lost 4 bases, with 14 bases spanning the gap. In germline, CDR1 is SEHNR, CDR2 FQNEAQ (reference sequence). The CDR3 contains 14 residues. CDR3 bases: TGTGCCAGCAGCCCCAGAAATTATATCTATGGCTACACCTTC. Residues: CASSPRNYIYGYTF.

The chain has TRBV9 and TRBJ1-1, with D perhaps matching TRBD1 (6 bases). The germline CDR1 and CDR2 sequences are SGDLS and YYNGEE. V was shortened by 0 bases and J by 1 base, with 13 bases between the two germline ends. The CDR3 spans 16 residues. CDR3: CASSVGGQLSNTEAFF. Here the CDR3 DNA reads TGTGCCAGCAGCGTAGGGGGACAATTATCGAACACTGAAGCTTTCTTT.

J is TRBJ1-3 and V is TRBV5-1, with 7 bases aligning to TRBD1. This CDR3 is 14 amino acids long. Trimming at V came to 4 bases and at J to 5 bases, leaving 6 bases not matched to a gene. The germline CDR1 and CDR2 sequences are SGHRS and YFSETQ. For the CDR3, the DNA is TGCGCCAGCAGCCCGGGACAGACCCGAAACACCATATATTTT. This translates into CASSPGQTRNTIYF.

V usage is TRBV14 and J usage is TRBJ1-2; no firm D call. The CDR3 loop spans 12 amino acids. Germline lookup yields CDR1 SGHDN and CDR2 FVKESK. V lost 0 bases and J lost 5, with 4 bases in between. CDR3: CASSQERYGYTF. In DNA, the CDR3 is TGTGCCAGCAGCCAAGAGAGGTATGGCTACACCTTC. Combining the CDR3 with reference TRBV14 and TRBJ1-2 gives the whole variable domain EAGVTQFPSHSVIEKGQTVTLRCDPISGHDNLYWYRRVMGKEIKFLLHFVKESKQDESGMPNNRFLAERTGGTYSTLKVQPAELEDSGVYFCASSQERYGYTFGSGTRLTVV.

J is TRBJ1-2 and V is TRBV5-1; 7 positions match TRBD1. Germline CDR1 and CDR2: SGHRS and YFSETQ. The length of the CDR3 is 16 residues. The V and J ends lost 0 bases and 8 bases, in that order; junction bases with no gene match: 13. The CDR3 protein is CASSLETGSPLGGYTF. The CDR3 bases are TGCGCCAGCAGCTTGGAGACAGGGTCCCCTTTGGGGGGCTACACCTTC.

This chain connects TRBV19 to TRBJ1-5, with a weak D call TRBD1 (6 bases). CDR3 length: 14 amino acids. CDR1 is LNHDA, CDR2 SQIVND, per germline (reference sequence). Trimming left V 9 bases short and J 2 bases short, with 14 bases between. CDR3 sequence: CASPDSLGNQPQHF. The CDR3 DNA sequence: TGTGCCAGCCCGGACAGCCTGGGCAATCAGCCCCAGCATTTT.

The chain links TRBV29-1 to TRBJ1-2, with 7 bases lining up with TRBD1. Germline trimming cut 1 base from V and 5 bases from J; bases unmatched to any gene: 7. The CDR3 loop spans 14 amino acids. Germline V gene data show CDR1 as SQVTM and CDR2 as ANQGSEA. CDR3 loop: CSVEGTGDRYGYTF. The CDR3 DNA follows: TGCAGCGTTGAAGGGACAGGAGATCGGTATGGCTACACCTTC.

This clone was seen a single time. The rearrangement joins TRBV27 to TRBJ2-7, with a weak D call TRBD2 (6 bases). Trimming shortened V by 7 bases and J by 7 bases, and 14 bases separated the two germline ends. Germline V lookup: CDR1 MNHEY, CDR2 SMNVEV (reference sequence). The CDR3 is made up of 12 amino acids. The CDR3 nucleotides read TGTGCCAGCACCCCCTGGCTAGCGGAGCAGTACTTC. Residues: CASTPWLAEQYF.

The chain links TRBV5-1 to TRBJ2-3; 12 bases are a match to TRBD2. CDR1 is SGHRS and CDR2 is YFSETQ in the germline V gene. There are 19 residues in the CDR3. Unmatched junction bases numbered 10, after V lost 0 bases and J lost 2 bases. CDR3 amino acids: CASSLVLAGGRTYTDTQYF. For the CDR3, the DNA is TGCGCCAGCAGCTTGGTTCTAGCGGGGGGGAGAACCTACACAGATACGCAGTATTTT. Variable domain in full (rest from reference TRBV5-1 and TRBJ2-3): KAGVTQTPRYLIKTRGQQVTLSCSPISGHRSVSWYQQTPGQGLQFLFEYFSETQRNKGNFPGRFSGRQFSNSRSEMNVSTLELGDSALYLCASSLVLAGGRTYTDTQYFGPGTRLTVL.

This clone was recorded only once. The chain links TRBV29-1 to TRBJ2-5; 8 nucleotides match TRBD2. Losses at the gene ends were 7 bases for V and 1 base for J; bases not matched to a gene: 5. The CDR3 contains 13 residues. The V gene's germline CDR1 is SQVTM and CDR2 ANQGSEA. The CDR3 coding sequence is TGCAGCGCATCTGGACTAGCCCAAGAGACCCAGTACTTC. This sequence encodes CSASGLAQETQYF. Full variable domain (rest looked up from reference TRBV29-1 and TRBJ2-5): SAVISQKPSRDICQRGTSLTIQCQVDSQVTMMFWYRQQPGQSLTLIATANQGSEATYESGFVIDKFPISRPNLTFSTLTVSNMSPEDSSIYLCSASGLAQETQYFGPGTRLLVL.

The V gene is TRBV7-8, the J gene TRBJ1-1, with TRBD1 matching 9 bases. Germline V gene sequence: CDR1 SGHVS, CDR2 FQNEAQ. The V and J ends lost 5 bases and 0 bases, in that order; junction bases with no gene match: 10. CDR3 length: 17 residues. The CDR3: CASSPDRGGQVNTEAFF. The CDR3 region has the DNA TGTGCCAGCAGCCCGGACAGGGGAGGACAAGTGAACACTGAAGCTTTCTTT.